This T cell receptor (beta chain) comes out of a study of cytomegalovirus exposure and HLA in healthy donors. The study, taken as a whole, reports: No immune exposure information besides CMV serostatus was available.

Amplification used 60 Vbeta primers and 13 Jbeta primers. As processed by the authors: Around 10 million shared chains were among 65 million to 85 million unique TCR beta chains counted in a later analysis. The protocol was immunoSEQ multiplex PCR, while the TCRdb copy is restricted to in-frame clones and leaves out a portion. The DNA was the basis for D and trimming; V, J and clone size are from that table. The table counts 90,000 to 130,000 clones; 6.8% lies in the top ten. Germline lookup yields CDR1 MNHNS and CDR2 SASEGT. V shed 2 bases and J 7 bases; nucleotides not matched to a gene: 9. CDR3 size: 15 residues. Turning to this clone: Antigen: not known.

The sequenced sample was PBMCs. The chain recombines TRBV6-1 with TRBJ1-2; 8 bases are a match to TRBD1. The TCR originated in a man between 35 and 55 years old in good health and CMV-seropositive. This CDR3 reads CASSEFGGTGPGYTF. CDR3 sequence (DNA): TGTGCCAGCAGTGAATTCGGAGGGACAGGCCCTGGCTACACCTTC.